Following are 22 T cell receptor beta chains from one sample sequenced in a study of blood T cell repertoires in COVID-19. Profiled with immunoSEQ multiplex PCR; TCRdb holds only in-frame clones, not every one. The sample lists 300,000 to 400,000 clones, roughly 86% occurring once. Sequencing was done on a sample of peripheral blood. The receptors come from a woman aged 70-85 years with COVID-19, enrolled during active disease.

This chain connects TRBV7-9 to TRBJ1-1; D is unresolved. The CDR3 is 14 amino acids. V was shortened by 1 base and J by 3 bases, with 9 bases between the two germline ends. The V gene's germline CDR1 is SEHNR and CDR2 FQNEAQ (reference sequence). CDR3 residues: CASSLEAGYTEAFF. The CDR3 DNA sequence: TGTGCCAGCAGCTTAGAGGCGGGATACACTGAAGCTTTCTTT.

V is TRBV11-2 and J is TRBJ2-7; the D is unclear. The CDR3 spans 14 residues. Germline values: CDR1 SGHAT, CDR2 FQNNGV. V shed 2 bases and J shed 9 bases, with 17 bases lying between them. CDR3 protein: CASSLSVGAARQYF. The CDR3 DNA is TGTGCCAGCAGCTTAAGCGTCGGCGCGGCGAGGCAGTACTTC.

The V and J genes are TRBV7-2 and TRBJ2-1; TRBD2 aligns across 9 bases. Germline CDR1 reads SGHTA; CDR2 reads FQGNSA. V lost 1 base, J lost 7 bases, and 8 bases stayed unmatched. The CDR3 loop spans 16 amino acids. CDR3 loop: CASSLVAGGPGNEQFF. The CDR3 DNA reads as TGTGCCAGCAGCTTAGTCGCGGGGGGGCCGGGGAATGAGCAGTTCTTC.

The V call is TRBV27, the J call TRBJ2-1; D might be TRBD2 (5 bases). CDR3 size: 15 residues. Germline loops: CDR1 MNHEY, CDR2 SMNVEV (reference sequence). V was shortened by 6 bases and J by 4 bases, with 16 bases between the two germline ends. CDR3 sequence: CASSRTREEYNEQFF. The CDR3 DNA follows: TGTGCCAGCAGCCGTACTAGAGAGGAGTACAATGAGCAGTTCTTC.

The CDR3 bases are TGTGCCAGCAGCAAGGCTAGCGGGGGGGCCTCCCCAGATACGCAGTATTTT. Amino acids: CASSKASGGASPDTQYF. The V call is TRBV2, the J call TRBJ2-3; 12 bases map to TRBD2. The CDR3 loop spans 17 amino acids. V shed 6 bases and J 4 bases; nucleotides not matched to a gene: 11. From germline, CDR1 is SNHLY and CDR2 FYNNEI.

The chain combines TRBV18 with TRBJ1-6; possible D gene TRBD1, 5 bases. Germline V gene sequence: CDR1 KGHSH, CDR2 LQKENI. The CDR3 is made up of 13 amino acids. V was clipped by 2 bases and J by 9 bases, with 8 bases between them. This CDR3 is CASSPGAPSPLHF. In DNA, the CDR3 is TGTGCCAGCTCACCAGGGGCCCCTTCACCCCTCCACTTT.

The chain combines TRBV29-1 with TRBJ1-2; D might be TRBD1 (5 bases). Germline lookup yields CDR1 SQVTM and CDR2 ANQGSEA. CDR3 length: 11 residues. V lost 6 bases, J lost 6 bases, and 11 bases lay in between. The CDR3 reads CSVPAGHGYTF. CDR3 nucleotide sequence: TGCAGCGTACCAGCGGGACATGGCTACACCTTC. Complete variable domain (other parts from reference TRBV29-1 and TRBJ1-2): SAVISQKPSRDICQRGTSLTIQCQVDSQVTMMFWYRQQPGQSLTLIATANQGSEATYESGFVIDKFPISRPNLTFSTLTVSNMSPEDSSIYLCSVPAGHGYTFGSGTRLTVV.

The chain joins TRBV30 to TRBJ2-3; D uncertain. The CDR3 is 13 residues long. The V and J ends lost 4 bases and 3 bases respectively, with 11 bases between them. CDR1 GTSNPN and CDR2 SVGIG come from the germline V gene (reference sequence). CDR3 sequence reads: CAWNSPGTDTQYF. CDR3 DNA: TGTGCCTGGAACTCCCCCGGGACAGATACGCAGTATTTT.

The V and J genes are TRBV5-4 and TRBJ1-1; 7 nucleotides agree with TRBD1. The CDR3 is 15 amino acids. Germline V lookup: CDR1 SGHNT, CDR2 YYREEE (reference sequence). The V segment lost 5 bases and the J segment 3 bases; nucleotides outside the gene matches: 10. The CDR3 DNA reads as TGTGCCAGCAGACCCGGAGGGGGCAGGGACACTGAAGCTTTCTTT. It yields the protein CASRPGGGRDTEAFF. Supplemented by reference TRBV5-4 and TRBJ1-1, the full variable domain reads ETGVTQSPTHLIKTRGQQVTLRCSSQSGHNTVSWYQQALGQGPQFIFQYYREEENGRGNFPPRFSGLQFPNYSSELNVNALELDDSALYLCASRPGGGRDTEAFFGQGTRLTVV.

This clone was seen just once. V is TRBV7-3 and J is TRBJ1-1, with no clear D. Germline V gene data show CDR1 as SGHTA and CDR2 as FQGTGA. The CDR3 is made up of 13 amino acids. Trimming removed 4 bases from V and 0 bases from J, with 6 bases in between. The CDR3 DNA is TGTGCCAGCAGCTCAAACATGAACACTGAAGCTTTCTTT. Translation gives CASSSNMNTEAFF.

The chain is built from TRBV29-1 and TRBJ1-2; D not certain. The V gene's germline CDR1 is SQVTM and CDR2 ANQGSEA. V gave up 6 bases and J gave up 3 bases, with 8 bases separating them. The CDR3 sequence is 11 residues long. The DNA of the CDR3 is TGCAGCGTGGACTCTTACTATGGCTACACCTTC. Protein product: CSVDSYYGYTF. Complete variable domain (other parts from reference TRBV29-1 and TRBJ1-2): SAVISQKPSRDICQRGTSLTIQCQVDSQVTMMFWYRQQPGQSLTLIATANQGSEATYESGFVIDKFPISRPNLTFSTLTVSNMSPEDSSIYLCSVDSYYGYTFGSGTRLTVV.

The chain recombines TRBV10-3 with TRBJ1-1, with TRBD1 matching over 11 bases. The J segment lost 1 base and the V segment lost 7 bases, leaving 5 bases of the junction unmatched. The CDR3 is 15 amino acids. Germline V gives CDR1 ENHRY, CDR2 SYGVKD. CDR3 nucleotides: TGTGCCATCAAGGGTGGGACAGGGGGGAACACTGAAGCTTTCTTT. It encodes CAIKGGTGGNTEAFF.

The gene calls are TRBV7-2 and TRBJ2-5; possibly TRBD2 for D (7 bases). Deletions cut 1 base from V and 5 bases from J, with 11 bases between. Germline lookup yields CDR1 SGHTA and CDR2 FQGNSA. There are 14 residues in the CDR3. CDR3 DNA sequence: TGTGCCAGCAGCTTAGGGGGGGGCCTGGAGACCCAGTACTTC. Translating gives CASSLGGGLETQYF.

The chain joins TRBV5-1 to TRBJ1-1; 11 nucleotides agree with TRBD1. CDR1 is SGHRS and CDR2 is YFSETQ in the germline V gene. The junction had 7 bases not matched to a gene; V was cut back by 6 bases and J by 3 bases. CDR3 length: 15 amino acids. CDR3: CASTFSGQGDTEAFF. CDR3 nucleotides: TGCGCCAGCACCTTCTCGGGACAGGGGGACACTGAAGCTTTCTTT.

The chain couples TRBV30 to TRBJ1-2, with TRBD1 as a possible D gene (5 bases). Germline V gene data show CDR1 as GTSNPN and CDR2 as SVGIG (reference sequence). The CDR3 totals 12 residues. Trimming took off 4 bases at V and 8 bases at J, with 14 bases between the two ends. The chain's CDR3 is CAWMVDTDGYTF. CDR3 sequence (DNA): TGTGCCTGGATGGTGGACACCGACGGCTACACCTTC.

Only a few counts were recorded for this clone. The gene calls are TRBV7-2 and TRBJ1-1; 8 bases fit TRBD1. The CDR3 extends over 14 amino acids. CDR1 is SGHTA, CDR2 FQGNSA, per germline. Trimming at V came to 5 bases and at J to 8 bases, leaving 10 bases not matched to a gene. The CDR3 loop is CASSQGGDRKEAFF. CDR3 coding DNA: TGTGCCAGCAGCCAAGGTGGGGACAGGAAAGAAGCTTTCTTT.

This chain connects TRBV29-1 to TRBJ2-7; D is undetermined. The CDR3 sequence is 10 residues long. The V end lost 5 bases, the J end lost 1 base, and 3 bases lay between the germline ends. Germline V gives CDR1 SQVTM, CDR2 ANQGSEA. The CDR3: CSVQSYEQYF. CDR3 sequence (DNA): TGCAGCGTTCAGTCCTACGAGCAGTACTTC.

The chain joins TRBV5-5 to TRBJ1-4, with D perhaps matching TRBD1 (5 bases). The CDR3 is 13 amino acids. Germline CDR1 is SGHKS and CDR2 is YYEKEE (reference sequence). The ends were cut back, 7 bases at V and 3 bases at J, with 10 bases in the middle. DNA for the CDR3: TGTGCCAGCGGGCAGGGCCCTAATGAAAAACTGTTTTTT. It codes for CASGQGPNEKLFF. The full variable domain, completed using reference TRBV5-5 and TRBJ1-4, is DAGVTQSPTHLIKTRGQQVTLRCSPISGHKSVSWYQQVLGQGPQFIFQYYEKEERGRGNFPDRFSARQFPNYSSELNVNALLLGDSALYLCASGQGPNEKLFFGSGTQLSVL.

On this clone itself: Likely a read error: the CDR3 ends without its conserved phenylalanine or tryptophan. Because the CDR3's place on the DNA is in doubt, the DNA is left out and the CDR3 is given as listed by TCRdb. The rearrangement links TRBV23-1 to TRBJ2-7; TRBD2 reflects the table's D call only, with no check against the DNA. TRBV23-1 is marked as an open reading frame, function uncertain. The length of the CDR3 is 8 amino acids, counting both ends. CDR3 sequence: CATQLERL.

The V and J genes are TRBV2 and TRBJ1-1, with 7 positions matching TRBD1. Germline trimming cut 4 bases from V and 3 bases from J; bases unmatched to any gene: 8. The germline V gene has CDR1 SNHLY and CDR2 FYNNEI. The CDR3 has 15 amino acids. CDR3 loop: CASSARPTGDTEAFF. CDR3 bases: TGTGCCAGCAGTGCGAGACCTACAGGGGACACTGAAGCTTTCTTT.

The chain employs TRBV7-2 and TRBJ2-5; D is perhaps TRBD2 (6 bases). The CDR3 loop spans 15 amino acids. V lost 1 base and J lost 5, with 14 bases in between. Germline V CDR1 and CDR2: SGHTA, FQGNSA. This CDR3 is CASSLVAGRSETQYF. The CDR3 coding sequence is TGTGCCAGCAGCTTAGTGGCGGGGCGCTCGGAGACCCAGTACTTC. The full variable domain, its missing parts supplied by reference TRBV7-2 and TRBJ2-5, is GAGVSQSPSNKVTEKGKDVELRCDPISGHTALYWYRQSLGQGLEFLIYFQGNSAPDKSGLPSDRFSAERTGGSVSTLTIQRTQQEDSAVYLCASSLVAGRSETQYFGPGTRLLVL.

This chain uses TRBV30 with TRBJ1-4, with TRBD1 matching over 7 bases. Losses at the gene ends were 2 bases for V and 4 bases for J; bases not matched to a gene: 4. The CDR3 contains 14 residues. Germline loops: CDR1 GTSNPN, CDR2 SVGIG (reference sequence). The CDR3 sequence is CAWSPTGNNEKLFF. In DNA, the CDR3 is TGTGCCTGGAGTCCGACAGGGAATAATGAAAAACTGTTTTTT.